This T cell receptor (beta chain) was found in a study of CD8+ T cells in alopecia areata. Study results and caveats: Scalp repertoires also include resident alphabeta T cells from normal skin.

Concerning this clone: The antigen remains undetermined.

RNA, once extracted, was reverse transcribed into cDNA for use as the sequencing template. Measured with immunoSEQ multiplex PCR; TCRdb has only the in-frame clones, and not every one. This table has 150,000 to 160,000 clones, approximately 53% appearing once. Punch biopsies of lesional scalp, plus peripheral blood, were taken from alopecia areata patients. Cell sorting was applied to PBMCs, and CD4+ and CD8+ T cells were collected. V dropped 3 bases and J dropped 8; count of bases not matched to a gene: 15. CDR1 and CDR2 (germline): SGDLS, YYNGEE. The CDR3 length is 17 residues. This chain links TRBV9 with TRBJ2-1; 9 positions agree with TRBD1. The sequenced sample was CD8+ T cells sorted from blood, obtained at week 0. The receptor was isolated from a human donor with alopecia areata. As DNA, the CDR3 is TGTGCCAGCAGCGGTGAAGCAGGAGGGACAGGGTTCCATGAGCAGTTCTTC. It encodes CASSGEAGGTGFHEQFF. The full variable domain, completed using reference TRBV9 and TRBJ2-1, is DSGVTQTPKHLITATGQRVTLRCSPRSGDLSVYWYQQSLDQGLQFLIQYYNGEERAKGNILERFSAQQFPDLHSELNLSSLELGDSALYFCASSGEAGGTGFHEQFFGPGTRLTVL.